The rows below give T cell receptor beta chains drawn from one sample of a study of T cell changes during pregnancy in multiple sclerosis. The protocol was immunoSEQ multiplex PCR, while the TCRdb copy is restricted to in-frame clones and leaves out a portion. The sample contains some 80,000 clones, 94% of which appear only once. The sample was CD4+ T cells from peripheral blood mononuclear cells, taken after pregnancy. These receptors came from a female donor with multiple sclerosis, enrolled in a pregnancy study. Each CDR3 is given with its conserved first and last residue. Fields, in order: CDR3 protein, CDR3 DNA, V gene, D gene, clone size, J gene. A D gene is named only where the DNA matches it firmly. Clone size, where shown, is once, few, many, or a class for clones that have expanded.

CDR3aa: CASSSGRLRETQYF
CDR3nt: TGTGCCAGTAGTAGCGGGAGGCTTCGAGAGACCCAGTACTTC
v_gene: TRBV19
d_gene: TRBD2
abundance: .
j_gene: TRBJ2-5

CDR3aa: CASSSTEAVQETQYF
CDR3nt: TGTGCCAGCAGTTCCACCGAAGCGGTACAAGAGACCCAGTACTTC
v_gene: TRBV27
d_gene: .
abundance: .
j_gene: TRBJ2-5

CDR3aa: CASSYWGGSSGELFF
CDR3nt: TGTGCCAGTAGTTATTGGGGGGGGTCATCCGGGGAGCTGTTTTTT
v_gene: TRBV19
d_gene: TRBD2
abundance: .
j_gene: TRBJ2-2

CDR3aa: CAQGRAGNTIYF
CDR3nt: TGTGCCCAGGGAAGGGCTGGAAACACCATATATTTT
v_gene: TRBV30
d_gene: .
abundance: .
j_gene: TRBJ1-3

CDR3aa: CASSQERTGDSANTGELFF
CDR3nt: TGCGCCAGCAGTCAAGAAAGAACTGGGGACAGTGCGAACACCGGGGAGCTGTTTTTT
v_gene: TRBV23-1
d_gene: TRBD1
abundance: .
j_gene: TRBJ2-2

CDR3aa: CASSLRQAVYEQYF
CDR3nt: TGTGCCAGCAGCTTGCGACAGGCCGTCTACGAGCAGTACTTC
v_gene: TRBV7-2
d_gene: .
abundance: .
j_gene: TRBJ2-7

CDR3aa: CASSLGGDTQYF
CDR3nt: TGTGCCAGCAGTCTGGGGGGTGATACGCAGTATTTT
v_gene: TRBV2
d_gene: .
abundance: .
j_gene: TRBJ2-3

CDR3aa: CASSLAAGASYEQYF
CDR3nt: TGTGCCAGCAGCTTGGCGGCGGGAGCCTCCTACGAGCAGTACTTC
v_gene: TRBV5-6
d_gene: TRBD2
abundance: .
j_gene: TRBJ2-7

CDR3aa: CASSTPQANYGYTF
CDR3nt: TGTGCCAGCAGCACACCACAGGCCAACTATGGCTACACCTTC
v_gene: TRBV5-6
d_gene: .
abundance: .
j_gene: TRBJ1-2

CDR3aa: CSVGIGQGMIYEQYF
CDR3nt: TGCAGCGTTGGTATAGGACAGGGAATGATCTACGAGCAGTACTTC
v_gene: TRBV29-1
d_gene: TRBD1
abundance: .
j_gene: TRBJ2-7

CDR3aa: CASSSSRLTGELFF
CDR3nt: TGTGCCAGCAGTTCTTCTAGGCTCACCGGGGAGCTGTTTTTT
v_gene: TRBV27
d_gene: .
abundance: .
j_gene: TRBJ2-2

CDR3aa: CATPRLWTVGTDTQYF
CDR3nt: TGTGCCACTCCCCGCCTTTGGACAGTCGGAACAGATACGCAGTATTTT
v_gene: TRBV5-8
d_gene: .
abundance: few
j_gene: TRBJ2-3

CDR3aa: CASTSFWRRGLSNEQYF
CDR3nt: TGTGCCAGCACCTCATTTTGGAGGAGGGGGCTTAGCAACGAGCAGTACTTC
v_gene: TRBV2
d_gene: .
abundance: .
j_gene: TRBJ2-7

CDR3aa: CAWSPSRRSGANVLTF
CDR3nt: TGTGCCTGGAGTCCATCGAGGAGGTCCGGGGCCAACGTCCTGACTTTC
v_gene: TRBV30
d_gene: .
abundance: .
j_gene: TRBJ2-6

CDR3aa: CASSSGQLQETQYF
CDR3nt: TGTGCCAGCAGCTCCGGACAGCTCCAAGAGACCCAGTACTTC
v_gene: TRBV11-1
d_gene: .
abundance: .
j_gene: TRBJ2-5

CDR3aa: CASSYGSGRRTDTQYF
CDR3nt: TGTGCCAGCAGTTACGGTAGCGGGAGAAGGACAGATACGCAGTATTTT
v_gene: TRBV6-6
d_gene: TRBD2
abundance: .
j_gene: TRBJ2-3

CDR3aa: CASSTTGTYEQYF
CDR3nt: TGTGCCAGCAGTACAACGGGAACCTACGAGCAGTACTTC
v_gene: TRBV6-5
d_gene: .
abundance: .
j_gene: TRBJ2-7

CDR3aa: CASSFQGQGGANVLTF
CDR3nt: TGCGCCAGCAGCTTTCAGGGACAAGGTGGGGCCAACGTCCTGACTTTC
v_gene: TRBV5-1
d_gene: .
abundance: .
j_gene: TRBJ2-6

CDR3aa: CASTGTGAISNQPQHF
CDR3nt: TGTGCCAGTACCGGGACAGGGGCCATTAGCAATCAGCCCCAGCATTTT
v_gene: TRBV19
d_gene: TRBD1
abundance: .
j_gene: TRBJ1-5

CDR3aa: CASSYRGNNSPLHF
CDR3nt: TGTGCCAGCAGCTACAGGGGAAATAATTCACCCCTCCACTTT
v_gene: TRBV11-3
d_gene: TRBD1
abundance: .
j_gene: TRBJ1-6

CDR3aa: CASSLAAGLFVYF
CDR3nt: TGTGCCAGCAGCTTGGCGGCGGGTCTCTTCGTGTATTTT
v_gene: TRBV5-6
d_gene: .
abundance: .
j_gene: TRBJ2-3

CDR3aa: CASSLAGQGLNQPQHF
CDR3nt: TGTGCCAGCAGCTTGGCCGGGCAGGGCCTAAATCAGCCCCAGCATTTT
v_gene: TRBV5-6
d_gene: .
abundance: .
j_gene: TRBJ1-5

CDR3aa: CASKTGTGPTDTQYF
CDR3nt: TGTGCCAGCAAAACCGGGACAGGCCCCACAGATACGCAGTATTTT
v_gene: TRBV2
d_gene: TRBD1
abundance: .
j_gene: TRBJ2-3

CDR3aa: CASSRTVFQETQYF
CDR3nt: TGTGCCAGCAGCCGGACAGTCTTCCAAGAGACCCAGTACTTC
v_gene: TRBV5-4
d_gene: .
abundance: .
j_gene: TRBJ2-5

CDR3aa: CARSQAGGASGNTIYF
CDR3nt: TGCGCCAGAAGCCAAGCCGGGGGGGCGAGCGGAAACACCATATATTTT
v_gene: TRBV4-1
d_gene: .
abundance: .
j_gene: TRBJ1-3

CDR3aa: CASSPGQGQNTIYF
CDR3nt: TGTGCCAGCAGCCCCGGACAGGGTCAGAACACCATATATTTT
v_gene: TRBV7-2
d_gene: TRBD1
abundance: once
j_gene: TRBJ1-3

CDR3aa: CASSIGRQGSQETQYF
CDR3nt: TGTGCCAGTAGTATCGGTCGACAGGGGTCCCAAGAGACCCAGTACTTC
v_gene: TRBV19
d_gene: TRBD1
abundance: .
j_gene: TRBJ2-5

CDR3aa: CASSVQGASYEQYF
CDR3nt: TGTGCCAGCAGTGTGCAGGGGGCTTCCTACGAGCAGTACTTC
v_gene: TRBV6-1
d_gene: TRBD1
abundance: .
j_gene: TRBJ2-7

CDR3aa: CASTLRQRTGELFF
CDR3nt: TGTGCCAGTACCCTCAGACAGAGGACCGGGGAGCTGTTTTTT
v_gene: TRBV19
d_gene: .
abundance: .
j_gene: TRBJ2-2

CDR3aa: CAGGNHEQYF
CDR3nt: TGTGCCGGGGGGAACCACGAGCAGTACTTC
v_gene: TRBV19
d_gene: .
abundance: .
j_gene: TRBJ2-7

CDR3aa: CASSHRDTLNYGYTF
CDR3nt: TGTGCCAGCAGTCACCGGGACACTCTTAACTATGGCTACACCTTC
v_gene: TRBV6-6
d_gene: .
abundance: .
j_gene: TRBJ1-2

CDR3aa: CASSIDFGSTGGEQYF
CDR3nt: TGTGCCAGTAGTATAGATTTCGGATCGACAGGGGGCGAGCAGTACTTC
v_gene: TRBV19
d_gene: TRBD1
abundance: .
j_gene: TRBJ2-7

CDR3aa: CASSLYGTSGRNEQFF
CDR3nt: TGTGCCAGCAGCTTGTACGGGACTAGCGGGAGAAATGAGCAGTTCTTC
v_gene: TRBV5-6
d_gene: TRBD2
abundance: .
j_gene: TRBJ2-1

CDR3aa: CASSQERGSYEQYF
CDR3nt: TGTGCCAGTAGTCAGGAGCGGGGTTCCTACGAGCAGTACTTC
v_gene: TRBV19
d_gene: TRBD2
abundance: .
j_gene: TRBJ2-7

CDR3aa: CASSLSTSGVARVQNIQYF
CDR3nt: TGTGCCAGCAGCTTATCGACTAGCGGAGTGGCACGGGTCCAAAACATTCAGTACTTC
v_gene: TRBV7-2
d_gene: TRBD2
abundance: .
j_gene: TRBJ2-4

CDR3aa: CAWSVFSGEAFF
CDR3nt: TGTGCCTGGAGTGTATTTTCGGGGGAAGCTTTCTTT
v_gene: TRBV30
d_gene: .
abundance: few
j_gene: TRBJ1-1

CDR3aa: CAGRTGQKLFF
CDR3nt: TGTGCCGGAAGGACAGGGCAAAAACTGTTTTTT
v_gene: TRBV6-1
d_gene: TRBD1
abundance: .
j_gene: TRBJ1-4

CDR3aa: CASSPSPGVTEAFF
CDR3nt: TGTGCCAGCAGCCCTTCCCCAGGGGTTACTGAAGCTTTCTTT
v_gene: TRBV28
d_gene: .
abundance: .
j_gene: TRBJ1-1

CDR3aa: CASSLTSDSSYNEQFF
CDR3nt: TGTGCCAGCAGCTTAACTAGCGATAGCTCCTACAATGAGCAGTTCTTC
v_gene: TRBV7-3
d_gene: .
abundance: .
j_gene: TRBJ2-1

CDR3aa: CASTLRGGGPNEQYF
CDR3nt: TGTGCCAGCACCTTAAGGGGGGGAGGGCCTAACGAGCAGTACTTC
v_gene: TRBV28
d_gene: .
abundance: .
j_gene: TRBJ2-7

CDR3aa: CASSSRTGGFGYTF
CDR3nt: TGTGCCAGCAGCTCAAGGACAGGGGGGTTTGGCTACACCTTC
v_gene: TRBV7-2
d_gene: TRBD1
abundance: .
j_gene: TRBJ1-2

CDR3aa: CASRVAGGSDTQYF
CDR3nt: TGTGCCAGCAGAGTAGCGGGGGGCTCGGATACGCAGTATTTT
v_gene: TRBV6-5
d_gene: TRBD2
abundance: .
j_gene: TRBJ2-3

CDR3aa: CASSPSWLSGNQETQYF
CDR3nt: TGTGCCAGCAGTCCCTCCTGGCTTAGCGGGAACCAAGAGACCCAGTACTTC
v_gene: TRBV27
d_gene: TRBD2
abundance: .
j_gene: TRBJ2-5

CDR3aa: CAWSFRSIQYF
CDR3nt: TGTGCCTGGAGTTTCAGGTCAATTCAGTACTTC
v_gene: TRBV30
d_gene: .
abundance: .
j_gene: TRBJ2-4

CDR3aa: CASSLELQRETQYF
CDR3nt: TGTGCCAGCAGTTTAGAGTTGCAGCGGGAGACCCAGTACTTC
v_gene: TRBV28
d_gene: .
abundance: .
j_gene: TRBJ2-5

CDR3aa: CASSTRDSRSGANVLTF
CDR3nt: TGTGCCAGCAGCACCCGGGACAGCCGATCTGGGGCCAACGTCCTGACTTTC
v_gene: TRBV7-8
d_gene: TRBD1
abundance: .
j_gene: TRBJ2-6